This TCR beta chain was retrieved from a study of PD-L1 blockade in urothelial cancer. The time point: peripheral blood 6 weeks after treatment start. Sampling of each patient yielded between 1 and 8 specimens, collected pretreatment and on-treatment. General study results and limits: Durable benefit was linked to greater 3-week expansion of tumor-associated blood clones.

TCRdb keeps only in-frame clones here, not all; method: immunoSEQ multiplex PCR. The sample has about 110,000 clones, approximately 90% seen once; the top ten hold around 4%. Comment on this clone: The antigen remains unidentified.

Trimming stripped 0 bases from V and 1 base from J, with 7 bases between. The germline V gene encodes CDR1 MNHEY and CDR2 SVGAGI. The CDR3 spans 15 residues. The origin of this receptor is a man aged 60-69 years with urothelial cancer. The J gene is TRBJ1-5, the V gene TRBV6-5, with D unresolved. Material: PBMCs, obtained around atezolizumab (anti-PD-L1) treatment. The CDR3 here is CASSYSIQSNQPQHF. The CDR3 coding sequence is TGTGCCAGCAGTTACTCGATACAGAGCAATCAGCCCCAGCATTTT.